This TCR beta chain was sequenced in a study of shared clonotypes between healthy human individuals. At the level of the study: Each donor's CD4 naive and CD4 memory cells filled three plates apiece, CD8 naive two, and CD8 memory one.

Study results and limitations: The small donor group covered limited genetic and exposure diversity.

As for this clone: Its antigen is undetermined.

Trimming took 1 base from V and 1 from J, leaving 10 bases between them. The length of the CDR3 is 15 residues. In germline, CDR1 is SGHRS, CDR2 YFSETQ. The data were produced by immunoSEQ multiplex PCR, yet TCRdb's version contains in-frame clones alone and is incomplete. The data hold some 2.3 million clones, with over 85% observed a single time. Sequencing was done on a sample of naive CD4+ T cells from PBMCs. The subset denotes: CD45RA+ positively selected. The sequence was obtained from a man aged 18 to 29 in good health. Some clones in this sample may be carry-over from other donors' samples. This chain links TRBV5-1 with TRBJ2-3, with D unresolved. CDR3 amino acids: CASSLLGRGTDTQYF. The CDR3 coding sequence is TGCGCCAGCAGCTTGTTAGGACGAGGCACAGATACGCAGTATTTT.